These T cell receptor beta chains were read from a single sample in a study of blood T cell repertoires in COVID-19. Only in-frame clones appear in the TCRdb table, and some are missing; sequencing was by immunoSEQ multiplex PCR. The sample has 300,000 to 450,000 clones, roughly 86% seen once. The source material was PBMCs or T cells enriched from blood (not recorded which). The origin of the receptors is a man aged 30 to 39 who had recovered from COVID-19. The CDR3 runs from the conserved cysteine through the conserved F or W. Each record gives: clone size, J gene, D gene, V gene, CDR3 protein, CDR3 DNA. The D gene is left open where the match is weak. The size entry is marked missing in some rows and otherwise reads once, few, many or a size class.

.,TRBJ2-4,.,TRBV5-6,CASSPLGLEGIQYF,TGTGCCAGCAGCCCACTAGGGCTCGAGGGCATTCAGTACTTC
.,TRBJ1-1,.,TRBV19,CASSPPRGMNTEAFF,TGTGCCAGTAGTCCCCCGCGCGGGATGAACACTGAAGCTTTCTTT
.,TRBJ1-3,TRBD1,TRBV29-1,CSVATGANSGNTIYF,TGCAGCGTTGCAACAGGGGCAAACTCTGGAAACACCATATATTTT
.,TRBJ1-4,.,TRBV25-1,CASSDRGAGNEKLFF,TGTGCCAGCAGCGATCGGGGGGCCGGGAATGAAAAACTGTTTTTT
.,TRBJ1-1,.,TRBV6-1,CASSERQGGFMNTEAFF,TGTGCCAGCAGTGAAAGGCAGGGAGGGTTCATGAACACTGAAGCTTTCTTT
.,TRBJ2-7,TRBD1,TRBV7-9,CASSLGRGPGEQYF,TGTGCCAGCAGCTTAGGCAGGGGGCCCGGCGAGCAGTACTTC
.,TRBJ2-7,.,TRBV5-1,CASSSHPSPNSNYEQYF,TGCGCCAGCAGCTCACACCCTAGTCCGAACTCCAACTACGAGCAGTACTTC
.,TRBJ1-1,TRBD1,TRBV7-6,CASSWGTGVNTEAFF,TGTGCCAGCAGCTGGGGGACAGGGGTCAACACTGAAGCTTTCTTT
.,TRBJ2-2,.,TRBV27,CASSLHYDTGELFF,TGTGCCAGCAGTTTACACTACGACACCGGGGAGCTGTTTTTT
.,TRBJ1-3,TRBD1,TRBV18,CASSPGTADSGNTIYF,TGTGCCAGCTCACCCGGGACAGCGGACTCTGGAAACACCATATATTTT
.,TRBJ1-1,.,TRBV5-1,CASSPRGGDTEAFF,TGCGCCAGCAGCCCCAGGGGAGGGGACACTGAAGCTTTCTTT
once,TRBJ2-2,.,TRBV3-1/TRBV3-2,CASTGHPETGELFF,TGTGCCAGCACGGGACACCCGGAGACCGGGGAGCTGTTTTTT
once,TRBJ1-6,TRBD1,TRBV3-1/TRBV3-2,CASSQPTGSRVSPLHF,TGTGCCAGCAGCCAACCGACAGGGTCAAGAGTTTCACCCCTCCACTTT
.,TRBJ1-1,.,TRBV13,CASSPRTVNTEAFF,TGTGCCAGCAGCCCTCGGACAGTGAACACTGAAGCTTTCTTT
.,TRBJ2-7,TRBD1,TRBV6-5,CASSGTGSVYEQYF,TGTGCCAGCAGCGGGACAGGGAGCGTTTACGAGCAGTACTTC
.,TRBJ2-5,TRBD1,TRBV9,CASSVAGTGGETQYF,TGTGCCAGCAGCGTAGCCGGGACAGGAGGTGAGACCCAGTACTTC
.,TRBJ1-5,.,TRBV12-3/TRBV12-4,CASRQGGMQPQHF,TGTGCCAGCAGGCAAGGGGGAATGCAGCCCCAGCATTTT
.,TRBJ2-4,.,TRBV3-1/TRBV3-2,CASSQDGGPNIQYF,TGTGCCAGCAGCCAAGATGGAGGGCCTAACATTCAGTACTTC
.,TRBJ1-1,.,TRBV5-4,CASSFSRGSTEAFF,TGTGCCAGCAGCTTTTCGCGAGGGAGCACTGAAGCTTTCTTT
once,TRBJ1-1,.,TRBV6-6,CASTQQGGGTEAFF,TGTGCCAGCACCCAACAGGGCGGAGGAACTGAAGCTTTCTTT
.,TRBJ1-6,TRBD1,TRBV19,CASSIGLQGNSPLHF,TGTGCCAGTAGTATAGGTTTACAGGGGAATTCACCCCTCCACTTT
.,TRBJ2-5,TRBD1,TRBV5-1,CASSLGQGPVSETQYF,TGCGCCAGCAGCTTGGGACAGGGGCCGGTATCAGAGACCCAGTACTTC
.,TRBJ2-3,.,TRBV2,CASSDGRRSDTQYF,TGTGCCAGCAGTGACGGCAGGAGGTCAGATACGCAGTATTTT
.,TRBJ1-1,.,TRBV21-1,CASSNTGGFAGGTEAFF,.
.,TRBJ1-1,.,TRBV18,CASSPPVGAGNTEAFF,TGTGCCAGCTCACCACCGGTGGGCGCGGGGAACACTGAAGCTTTCTTT
.,TRBJ1-5,TRBD1,TRBV15,CATSRGGWTTGSGQPQHF,TGTGCCACCAGCAGAGGTGGTTGGACGACAGGGTCGGGACAGCCCCAGCATTTT
.,TRBJ1-6,.,TRBV5-4,CASSQGYEPLHF,TGTGCCAGCAGCCAGGGGTATGAGCCCCTCCACTTT
.,TRBJ2-7,.,TRBV25-1,CASSESRTEGQYF,TGTGCCAGCAGTGAATCAAGGACAGAAGGGCAGTACTTC
.,TRBJ2-7,.,TRBV6-5,CASRAQGTYEQYF,TGTGCCAGCAGGGCCCAGGGAACCTACGAGCAGTACTTC
.,TRBJ1-1,.,TRBV6-1,CASSVRPADTGTEAFF,TGTGCCAGCAGTGTGCGGCCAGCTGATACGGGCACTGAAGCTTTCTTT
.,TRBJ2-2,.,TRBV5-6,CASKRQTAGELFF,TGTGCCAGCAAACGACAGACCGCCGGGGAGCTGTTTTTT
.,TRBJ1-2,TRBD1,TRBV5-4,CASSPLTGEIDGYTF,TGTGCCAGCAGCCCGTTGACAGGGGAAATAGATGGCTACACCTTC
.,TRBJ1-2,.,TRBV19,CASSVFSTINYGYTF,TGTGCCAGTAGTGTTTTCTCTACGATTAACTATGGCTACACCTTC
.,TRBJ1-6,.,TRBV6-5,CASSLQGKPHSPLHF,TGTGCCAGCAGTCTACAGGGAAAACCCCACTCACCCCTCCACTTT
.,TRBJ1-2,TRBD1,TRBV7-9,CASSQTGAVHGYTF,TGTGCCAGCAGCCAAACAGGGGCAGTTCATGGCTACACCTTC
.,TRBJ1-1,.,TRBV27,CASRSDYLNTEAFF,TGTGCCAGCAGGAGCGACTATTTGAACACTGAAGCTTTCTTT
.,TRBJ2-5,TRBD1,TRBV19,CASSVGTGGLAETQYF,TGTGCCAGTAGTGTGGGGACAGGGGGCCTTGCGGAGACCCAGTACTTC
.,TRBJ1-5,TRBD1,TRBV9,CASSVEDRDQPQHF,TGTGCCAGCAGCGTAGAGGACAGGGACCAGCCCCAGCATTTT
.,TRBJ1-6,.,TRBV11-2,CASSLPERVFSPLHF,TGTGCCAGCAGCTTACCCGAGAGGGTCTTCTCACCCCTCCACTTT
.,TRBJ1-5,.,TRBV6-5,CASSPLSSLRQPQHF,TGTGCCAGCAGTCCTCTTTCAAGTTTGCGGCAGCCCCAGCATTTT
few,TRBJ2-1,TRBD2,TRBV5-6,CASSAPGLVNEQFF,TGTGCCAGCAGCGCCCCGGGACTAGTGAATGAGCAGTTCTTC
.,TRBJ1-2,TRBD1,TRBV18,CASSLNRNPTGAQDGYTF,TGTGCCAGCTCACTGAACAGGAATCCGACAGGGGCGCAAGATGGCTACACCTTC
.,TRBJ2-7,.,TRBV6-1,CASSEPGHATYEQYF,TGTGCCAGCAGTGAACCGGGACACGCCACCTACGAGCAGTACTTC
.,TRBJ2-7,TRBD2,TRBV18,CASSPVGGEGAEQYF,TGTGCCAGCTCACCAGTCGGGGGGGAGGGTGCCGAGCAGTACTTC
once,TRBJ1-1,TRBD1,TRBV7-9,CASSLTGGLNTEAFF,TGTGCCAGCAGCTTGACAGGGGGGCTGAACACTGAAGCTTTCTTT
.,TRBJ2-7,.,TRBV11-2,CASSLDPRYEQYF,TGTGCCAGCAGCTTAGACCCCCGGTACGAGCAGTACTTC
.,TRBJ1-2,TRBD1,TRBV19,CASGDGQASLGYTF,TGTGCCAGTGGGGATGGACAGGCGTCTCTTGGCTACACCTTC
.,TRBJ1-1,TRBD1,TRBV5-4,CATTGGGWVSNTEAFF,TGTGCCACAACAGGGGGCGGTTGGGTTTCTAACACTGAAGCTTTCTTT
.,TRBJ1-6,.,TRBV7-2,CASSLVFRDNSPLHF,TGTGCCAGCAGCTTAGTTTTTCGAGATAATTCACCCCTCCACTTT
.,TRBJ2-5,.,TRBV7-7,CASSLQIEGLETQYF,TGTGCCAGCAGCTTACAAATTGAGGGTTTAGAGACCCAGTACTTC
.,TRBJ1-1,.,TRBV7-9,CASSLVAGAFF,TGTGCCAGCAGCTTAGTGGCAGGAGCTTTCTTT
.,TRBJ1-6,TRBD1,TRBV6-1,CASSEAEGATLHF,TGTGCCAGCAGTGAAGCAGAGGGGGCGACCCTCCACTTT
once,TRBJ2-5,TRBD2,TRBV6-5,CASKPGLGQETQYF,TGTGCCAGCAAGCCGGGACTAGGGCAAGAGACCCAGTACTTC
.,TRBJ1-2,TRBD1,TRBV9,CASSVDGTGAGVSGYTF,TGTGCCAGCAGCGTAGACGGGACAGGGGCAGGGGTTAGTGGCTACACCTTC
.,TRBJ2-3,.,TRBV7-9,CASSPWVGGPTDTQYF,TGTGCCAGCAGCCCCTGGGTGGGGGGGCCGACAGATACGCAGTATTTT
.,TRBJ1-2,TRBD1,TRBV4-1,CASSQDPEQGAYGYTF,TGCGCCAGCAGCCAAGATCCGGAGCAGGGGGCGTATGGCTACACCTTC
once,TRBJ2-5,.,TRBV30,CAWDGQWETQYF,TGTGCCTGGGATGGACAGTGGGAGACCCAGTACTTC